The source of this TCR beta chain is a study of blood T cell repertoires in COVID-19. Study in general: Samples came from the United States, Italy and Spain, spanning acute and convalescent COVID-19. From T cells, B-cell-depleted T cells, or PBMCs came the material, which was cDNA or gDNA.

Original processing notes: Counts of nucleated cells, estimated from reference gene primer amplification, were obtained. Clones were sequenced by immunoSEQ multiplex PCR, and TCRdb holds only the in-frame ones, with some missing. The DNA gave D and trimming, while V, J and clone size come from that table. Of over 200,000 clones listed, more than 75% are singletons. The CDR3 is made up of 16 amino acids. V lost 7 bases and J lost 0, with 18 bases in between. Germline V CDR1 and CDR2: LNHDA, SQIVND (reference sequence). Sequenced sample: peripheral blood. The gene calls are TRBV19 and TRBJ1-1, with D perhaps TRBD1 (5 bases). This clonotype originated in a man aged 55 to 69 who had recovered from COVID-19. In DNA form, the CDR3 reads TGTGCCAGTACCCCTGAGGCAGGGTACATGAACACTGAAGCTTTCTTT. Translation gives CASTPEAGYMNTEAFF.